This T cell receptor (beta chain) derives from a study of blood T cell repertoires in COVID-19. Study summary: Specimens from acute and convalescent COVID-19 originated in the United States, Italy and Spain.

Losses at the gene ends were 3 bases for V and 8 bases for J; bases not matched to a gene: 12. The germline V gene has CDR1 SGHDT and CDR2 YYEEEE. This CDR3 has 15 amino acids. Original methodology: Cell counts per sample came from amplifying reference gene primers. Measured with immunoSEQ multiplex PCR; TCRdb has only the in-frame clones, and not every one. For V, J and clone size, that table is used; D and trimming come from the DNA. The repertoire holds over 35,000 clones, with 70% to 90% as singletons. This clone has a handful of counts. The receptor comes from a human donor in a cohort sampled during active COVID-19. The genes are TRBV5-6 and TRBJ1-2; 8 nucleotides align to TRBD1. Specimen: peripheral blood. CDR3 coding DNA: TGTGCCAGCAGCTCTAGCGGACAGGGAATCGGCGGCTACACCTTC. This sequence encodes CASSSSGQGIGGYTF.